What follows are 27 T cell receptor beta chains derived from one specimen sequenced in a study of blood T cell repertoires in COVID-19. This table comes from immunoSEQ multiplex PCR, and its TCRdb copy is limited to in-frame clones, with some not included. The sample carries 90,000 to 100,000 clones, roughly nine tenths recorded once. Sequencing input: peripheral blood. These receptors all stem from a woman aged 60-75 years with COVID-19, enrolled during active disease.

This clone was seen just once. V usage is TRBV19 and J usage is TRBJ1-2; possibly TRBD1 for D (6 bases). Trimming cost V 7 bases and J 2 bases, with 14 bases left between them. The CDR3 extends over 14 amino acids. Germline V CDR1 and CDR2: LNHDA, SQIVND (reference sequence). CDR3 residues: CASMAGARNYGYTF. Here the CDR3 DNA reads TGTGCCAGTATGGCGGGGGCCCGGAACTATGGCTACACCTTC.

The chain combines TRBV9 with TRBJ1-3, with D possibly being TRBD1 (5 bases). Trimming removed 1 base from V and 2 bases from J, with 7 bases in between. The germline V gene has CDR1 SGDLS and CDR2 YYNGEE. The CDR3 totals 14 residues. The CDR3 DNA sequence: TGTGCCAGCAGCGTACCAGGGACTGGAAACACCATATATTTT. Amino acid sequence: CASSVPGTGNTIYF.

The chain uses TRBV12-5 and TRBJ2-2; TRBD1 is a possible D gene (6 bases). The ends were cut back, 3 bases at V and 5 bases at J, with 7 bases in the middle. CDR1 is LGHNT, CDR2 FRNRAP, per germline. The CDR3 runs to 13 residues. CDR3 amino acids: CASGFTGTGELFF. The CDR3 DNA reads as TGTGCTAGTGGTTTCACAGGGACCGGGGAGCTGTTTTTT.

V is TRBV30 and J is TRBJ1-6, with D hard to call. The CDR3 consists of 11 residues. Germline assignment: CDR1 GTSNPN and CDR2 SVGIG (reference sequence). The germline V and J ends were trimmed by 2 bases and 9 bases, with 5 bases remaining between them. The chain's CDR3 is CAWSRSSPLHF. CDR3 DNA: TGTGCCTGGAGTCGGAGTTCACCCCTCCACTTT.

CDR3: CASSLPRGMNTEAFF. The CDR3, as DNA: TGTGCCAGCAGTTTACCCAGGGGTATGAACACTGAAGCTTTCTTT. The gene calls are TRBV28 and TRBJ1-1; the D gene is possibly TRBD1 (6 bases). Germline V lookup: CDR1 MDHEN, CDR2 SYDVKM. This CDR3 is built from 15 residues. Trimming took off 2 bases at V and 0 bases at J, with 10 bases between the two ends. The full variable domain, in which reference TRBV28 and TRBJ1-1 provide the parts outside the CDR3, is DVKVTQSSRYLVKRTGEKVFLECVQDMDHENMFWYRQDPGLGLRLIYFSYDVKMKEKGDIPEGYSVSREKKERFSLILESASTNQTSMYLCASSLPRGMNTEAFFGQGTRLTVV.

V and J are TRBV3-1 (or the pseudogene TRBV3-2) and TRBJ1-2, with TRBD1 matching over 10 bases. The CDR3 covers 16 residues. V lost 4 bases, J lost 4 bases, and 9 bases stayed unmatched. The germline gives CDR1 LGHDT, CDR2 YNNKEL (reference sequence). The CDR3 sequence is CASSLGQGRLGYGYTF. CDR3 nucleotide sequence: TGTGCCAGCAGCCTGGGACAGGGGAGGCTTGGCTATGGCTACACCTTC.

The V call is TRBV19, the J call TRBJ2-1; D may be TRBD2 (5 bases). V gave up 1 base and J gave up 6 bases, with 7 bases separating them. Germline CDR1 reads LNHDA; CDR2 reads SQIVND (reference sequence). The CDR3 has 13 amino acids. For the CDR3, the DNA is TGTGCCAGTAGTATAGGGGAGATCAATGAGCAGTTCTTC. Its protein product is CASSIGEINEQFF.

The chain employs TRBV4-1 and TRBJ1-1, with 7 bases aligning to TRBD1. The V gene end was trimmed by 2 bases and the J gene end by 4 bases; junction bases not matched to a gene: 10. The CDR3 contains 16 residues. The V gene's germline CDR1 is MGHRA and CDR2 YSYEKL. CDR3 in DNA: TGCGCCAGCAGCCAATACGACGAGGGGGCTCGCACTGAAGCTTTCTTT. It translates to CASSQYDEGARTEAFF.

The chain combines TRBV7-2 with TRBJ1-4; 8 bases align to TRBD1. The CDR3 contains 14 residues. Germline assignment: CDR1 SGHTA and CDR2 FQGNSA. After removal of 5 bases from V and 8 bases from J, the junction contained 7 bases not matched to a gene. The CDR3: CASSRTGMGEKLFF. Written as DNA, the CDR3 is TGTGCCAGCAGCAGGACAGGGATGGGGGAAAAACTGTTTTTT.

The chain has TRBV10-3 and TRBJ2-7; 7 bases align to TRBD2. Germline values: CDR1 ENHRY, CDR2 SYGVKD. The CDR3 is made up of 13 amino acids. The V segment lost 5 bases and the J segment 4 bases; nucleotides outside the gene matches: 5. The chain's CDR3 is CAISRDSGYEQYF. As DNA, the CDR3 is TGTGCCATCAGTCGTGATAGCGGGTACGAGCAGTACTTC.

The V call is TRBV12-5, the J call TRBJ1-1; the match to TRBD1 covers 10 bases. The ends lost 1 base at V and 5 bases at J; junction bases unmatched: 4. The germline V gene encodes CDR1 LGHNT and CDR2 FRNRAP. The CDR3 is made up of 15 amino acids. CDR3 in amino acids: CASGLGDRGQTEAFF. DNA of the CDR3: TGTGCTAGTGGTTTGGGAGACAGGGGGCAGACTGAAGCTTTCTTT.

The chain links TRBV7-8 to TRBJ2-7; the match to TRBD1 covers 8 bases. This CDR3 contains 16 residues. V trimming: 5 bases; J trimming: 6 bases; junction bases outside the gene matches: 15. Germline lookup yields CDR1 SGHVS and CDR2 FQNEAQ. CDR3 protein: CASSPNGQGYMFEQYF. The CDR3 DNA sequence: TGTGCCAGCAGCCCCAATGGACAGGGCTACATGTTCGAGCAGTACTTC.

Regarding this clone: Within the sample, other DNA sequences also encode this same CDR3. The chain is built from TRBV5-1 and TRBJ1-1; D may be TRBD1 (5 bases). Germline CDR1 and CDR2: SGHRS and YFSETQ. Trimming took 1 base from V and 4 from J, leaving 8 bases between them. There are 13 residues in the CDR3. The CDR3 coding sequence is TGCGCCAGCAGCTTGCAGGGAGGCACTGAAGCTTTCTTT. Its protein product is CASSLQGGTEAFF.

The rearrangement links TRBV11-3 to TRBJ1-1; TRBD1 agrees at 10 bases. The ends lost 5 bases at V and 2 bases at J; junction bases unmatched: 5. Germline-derived CDR1 and CDR2 are SGHNT and YENEEA. This CDR3 region has 15 residues. The chain's CDR3 is CASSSRDRGNTEAFF. CDR3 DNA sequence: TGTGCCAGCAGCAGCCGGGACAGGGGTAACACTGAAGCTTTCTTT. The variable domain in full, completed from reference TRBV11-3 and TRBJ1-1, reads EAGVVQSPRYKIIEKKQPVAFWCNPISGHNTLYWYLQNLGQGPELLIRYENEEAVDDSQLPKDRFSAERLKGVDSTLKIQPAELGDSAVYLCASSSRDRGNTEAFFGQGTRLTVV.

This clone has a single count. This sequence joins TRBV5-1 and TRBJ2-7, with TRBD1 as a possible D gene (6 bases). Germline V gives CDR1 SGHRS, CDR2 YFSETQ. CDR3 length equals 15 residues. Trimming left V 4 bases short and J 0 bases short, with 14 bases between. The CDR3 loop is CASSPPSGASYEQYF. In nucleotides, the CDR3 is TGCGCCAGCAGCCCTCCCTCAGGGGCCTCCTACGAGCAGTACTTC. The variable domain in full, completed from reference TRBV5-1 and TRBJ2-7, reads KAGVTQTPRYLIKTRGQQVTLSCSPISGHRSVSWYQQTPGQGLQFLFEYFSETQRNKGNFPGRFSGRQFSNSRSEMNVSTLELGDSALYLCASSPPSGASYEQYFGPGTRLTVT.

The rearrangement links TRBV6-6 to TRBJ1-2; tentatively, D is TRBD1 (5 bases). CDR3 length: 13 residues. The germline V and J ends were trimmed by 6 bases and 2 bases, with 10 bases remaining between them. Germline CDR1 reads MNHNY; CDR2 reads SVGAGI (reference sequence). CDR3 in amino acids: CASRADNNYGYTF. The CDR3 region has the DNA TGTGCCAGCAGGGCGGACAACAACTATGGCTACACCTTC.

V gene TRBV6-5 combines with J gene TRBJ2-7; 10 bases are shared with TRBD1. Germline V gene sequence: CDR1 MNHEY, CDR2 SVGAGI. The CDR3 sequence is 13 residues long. Losses at the gene ends were 10 bases for V and 5 bases for J; bases not matched to a gene: 8. This chain's CDR3 is CAIWTGGRNEQYF. CDR3 coding DNA: TGTGCCATCTGGACAGGGGGACGCAACGAGCAGTACTTC.

The chain combines TRBV7-2 with TRBJ2-6; TRBD2 matches 8 bases. The V segment lost 2 bases and the J segment 0 bases; nucleotides outside the gene matches: 3. The CDR3 runs 17 residues. Germline CDR1 is SGHTA and CDR2 is FQGNSA. Here the CDR3 DNA reads TGTGCCAGCAGCTTAAATGCGGGGGGCTCTGGGGCCAACGTCCTGACTTTC. Translation gives CASSLNAGGSGANVLTF.

The chain uses TRBV18 and TRBJ1-2; 11 bases match TRBD1. Germline V CDR1 and CDR2: KGHSH, LQKENI. V was clipped by 5 bases and J by 12 bases; unmatched bases: 5. The length of the CDR3 is 12 residues. This CDR3 reads CASSTGQGGHTF. CDR3 nucleotide sequence: TGTGCCAGCTCAACGGGACAGGGGGGCCACACCTTC.

The J gene is TRBJ1-1, the V gene TRBV4-3; tentative D call: TRBD1 (6 bases). This CDR3 comprises 14 residues. Trimming left V 0 bases short and J 4 bases short, with 9 bases between. Germline assignment: CDR1 LGHNA and CDR2 YSLEER. The CDR3 here is CASSQDGRGTEAFF. In DNA form, the CDR3 reads TGCGCCAGCAGCCAAGATGGCAGGGGCACTGAAGCTTTCTTT.

The chain recombines TRBV6-5 with TRBJ1-1, with D perhaps TRBD1 (6 bases). There are 15 residues in the CDR3. Germline V gene sequence: CDR1 MNHEY, CDR2 SVGAGI. V was trimmed by 0 bases and J by 5 bases, leaving 13 bases between them. CDR3 in DNA: TGTGCCAGCAGTTACTCAACAGGGTTAATGACTGAAGCTTTCTTT. This codes for CASSYSTGLMTEAFF.

The CDR3 DNA sequence: TGTGCCAGCAGCGTAGCGGGGGGGTACACAGATACGCAGTATTTT. It specifies CASSVAGGYTDTQYF. V and J are TRBV3-1 (or the pseudogene TRBV3-2) and TRBJ2-3; 11 bases are a match to TRBD2. Germline V gene sequence: CDR1 LGHDT, CDR2 YNNKEL (reference sequence). With V trimmed by 5 bases and J by 2 bases, 3 bases remained unmatched. CDR3 size: 15 residues.

J is TRBJ2-5 and V is TRBV6-5; D is perhaps TRBD1 (6 bases). The V and J ends lost 2 bases and 2 bases respectively, with 6 bases between them. In germline, CDR1 is MNHEY, CDR2 SVGAGI. This CDR3 is built from 13 residues. The CDR3: CASSYQGQETQYF. In DNA form, the CDR3 reads TGTGCCAGCAGTTACCAGGGGCAAGAGACCCAGTACTTC.

The V call is TRBV20-1, the J call TRBJ1-5, with a weak D call TRBD1 (6 bases). Germline loops: CDR1 DFQATT, CDR2 SNEGSKA (reference sequence). V was pared by 3 bases and J by 4 bases, with 7 bases between. The CDR3 is made up of 12 amino acids. The CDR3 DNA sequence: TGCAGTGCTAGTGACAGGAATCAGCCCCAGCATTTT. As protein: CSASDRNQPQHF.

The CDR3 is CASKNSGGVDTQYF. CDR3 coding DNA: TGCGCCAGCAAGAATAGCGGGGGCGTCGATACGCAGTATTTT. J is TRBJ2-3 and V is TRBV4-1; TRBD2 agrees at 9 bases. J was trimmed by 6 bases and V by 7 bases; bases with no gene match: 8. This CDR3 comprises 14 residues. CDR1 and CDR2 from the germline V gene are MGHRA and YSYEKL.

This rearrangement joins TRBV28 to TRBJ2-4, with 8 bases fitting TRBD2. This CDR3 spans 14 amino acids. With 5 bases clipped from V and 1 base from J, the junction kept 1 base outside the gene matches. CDR1 and CDR2 from the germline V gene are MDHEN and SYDVKM. The CDR3: CASSPGGAKNIQYF. In DNA, the CDR3 is TGTGCCAGCAGTCCGGGGGGGGCCAAAAACATTCAGTACTTC.

This clone has at least ten counts. This rearrangement joins TRBV6-5 to TRBJ1-1; D perhaps matches TRBD1 (5 bases). The length of the CDR3 is 14 residues. CDR1 is MNHEY and CDR2 is SVGAGI in the germline V gene. Trimming removed 3 bases at V and 4 bases at J, with 12 bases between. As DNA, the CDR3 is TGTGCCAGCAGTTATACAGGTTTTCTCACTGAAGCTTTCTTT. Its protein product is CASSYTGFLTEAFF.